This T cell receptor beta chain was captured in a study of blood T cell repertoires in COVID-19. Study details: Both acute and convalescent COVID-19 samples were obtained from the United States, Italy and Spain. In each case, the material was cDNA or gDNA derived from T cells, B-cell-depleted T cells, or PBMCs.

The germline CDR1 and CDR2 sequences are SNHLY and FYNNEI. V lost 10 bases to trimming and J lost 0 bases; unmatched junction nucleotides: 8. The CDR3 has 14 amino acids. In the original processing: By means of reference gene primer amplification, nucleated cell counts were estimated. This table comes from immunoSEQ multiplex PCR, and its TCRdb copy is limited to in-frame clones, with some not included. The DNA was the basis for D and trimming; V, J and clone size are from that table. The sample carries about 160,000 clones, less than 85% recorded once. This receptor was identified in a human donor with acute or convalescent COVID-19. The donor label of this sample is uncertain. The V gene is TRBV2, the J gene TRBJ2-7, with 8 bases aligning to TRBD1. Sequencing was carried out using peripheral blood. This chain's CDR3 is CATQGQGISYEQYF. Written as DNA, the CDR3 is TGTGCCACCCAAGGACAGGGAATCTCCTACGAGCAGTACTTC.